This entry lists 32 T cell receptor beta chains sequenced from one sample in a study of shared clonotypes between healthy human individuals. Profiling relied on immunoSEQ multiplex PCR, and the TCRdb table lists in-frame clones only, not all of them. Among nearly 1 million clones, approximately 76% were seen once, and the ten largest hold about 1.5%. The specimen sequenced was memory CD4+ T cells sorted from blood. Sample subset: CD45RA-negative fraction. The receptor set was obtained from a man aged 18 to 30 in good health.

A few counts support this clone. The chain is built from TRBV6-1 and TRBJ2-7; 9 nucleotides align to TRBD1. V gave up 2 bases and J gave up 11 bases; unmatched junction bases: 4. This CDR3 is 12 amino acids long. From germline, CDR1 is MNHNS and CDR2 SASEGT. The CDR3 region is CASSEWGDREYF. The CDR3 nucleotides are TGTGCCAGCAGTGAATGGGGGGACAGGGAGTACTTC.

The chain joins TRBV18 to TRBJ2-7, with D possibly matching TRBD1 (6 bases). Between the trimmed V and J ends, which lost 4 bases and 1 base, there was a span of 14 bases. The CDR3 sequence is 15 residues long. The germline V gene encodes CDR1 KGHSH and CDR2 LQKENI. The CDR3 loop is CASSQGGYSSYEQYF. DNA for the CDR3: TGTGCCAGCTCACAAGGGGGATATTCATCCTACGAGCAGTACTTC.

The chain has TRBV5-1 and TRBJ2-7, with D tentatively TRBD1 (6 bases). This CDR3 is 14 amino acids long. Trimming removed 3 bases from V and 2 bases from J, with 12 bases in between. Germline-derived CDR1 and CDR2 are SGHRS and YFSETQ. In DNA form, the CDR3 reads TGCGCCAGCAGCTCCGACAGGTCCACCTACGAGCAGTACTTC. Residues: CASSSDRSTYEQYF.

This clone appeared a few times. The chain uses TRBV30 and TRBJ1-1; D is possibly TRBD1 (5 bases). CDR1 and CDR2 from the germline V gene are GTSNPN and SVGIG (reference sequence). The germline V and J ends were trimmed by 0 bases and 3 bases, with 17 bases remaining between them. The length of the CDR3 is 16 residues. The DNA of the CDR3 is TGTGCCTGGAGTGTAAGGGGCGTGGCGGTTCACACTGAAGCTTTCTTT. This sequence encodes CAWSVRGVAVHTEAFF.

The chain couples TRBV20-1 to TRBJ1-1; tentatively, D is TRBD1 (5 bases). The CDR3 is 11 amino acids. Trimming pared 5 bases from V and 8 bases from J, leaving 12 bases between. Looked up from germline, CDR1 is DFQATT and CDR2 is SNEGSKA (reference sequence). In DNA, the CDR3 is TGCAGTGCTTCCCAGGGCCAAGAAGCTTTCTTT. Residues: CSASQGQEAFF.

The CDR3 region is CASSGVWETQYF. CDR3 DNA: TGTGCCAGCAGTGGCGTATGGGAGACCCAGTACTTC. V usage is TRBV28 and J usage is TRBJ2-5; D uncertain. Germline CDR1 MDHEN, CDR2 SYDVKM. The CDR3 covers 12 residues. The germline V and J ends were trimmed by 5 bases and 5 bases, with 9 bases remaining between them.

With respect to this clone: Other DNA sequences of this sample code for an identical CDR3. The genes are TRBV9 and TRBJ1-1; no firm D call. Germline V gives CDR1 SGDLS, CDR2 YYNGEE. The germline V and J ends were trimmed by 4 bases and 0 bases, with 13 bases remaining between them. This CDR3 region has 15 residues. The DNA of the CDR3 is TGTGCCAGCAGCCTCGGAGGAGCTATGAACACTGAAGCTTTCTTT. Translating it yields CASSLGGAMNTEAFF.

The chain recombines TRBV19 with TRBJ1-1; the D is unclear. Germline CDR1 is LNHDA and CDR2 is SQIVND (reference sequence). The CDR3 is made up of 14 amino acids. V lost 7 bases to trimming and J lost 0 bases, with 12 bases between them. The CDR3 DNA follows: TGTGCCAGTATCGTCGGAGGGATGAACACTGAAGCTTTCTTT. Encoded protein: CASIVGGMNTEAFF.

The rearrangement joins TRBV6-1 to TRBJ2-7; D not certain. The CDR3 spans 9 residues. Per the germline V gene, CDR1 is MNHNS and CDR2 is SASEGT. The V gene lost 9 bases and the J gene lost 4 bases, with 4 bases spanning the gap. This CDR3 reads CARGYEQYF. The CDR3 coding sequence is TGTGCCAGGGGGTACGAGCAGTACTTC.

The chain carries TRBV29-1 and TRBJ2-7, with 8 bases matching TRBD1. This CDR3 has 14 amino acids. V was clipped by 7 bases and J by 6 bases; unmatched bases: 14. Germline V lookup: CDR1 SQVTM, CDR2 ANQGSEA. The CDR3 here is CSAGEGQGGSEQYF. In DNA, the CDR3 is TGCAGCGCCGGCGAAGGACAGGGAGGCTCCGAGCAGTACTTC.

The rearrangement uses TRBV5-8 and TRBJ2-3, with 8 positions matching TRBD1. The V gene's germline CDR1 is SGHTS and CDR2 YDEGEE. V shed 4 bases, J shed 2 bases, and the junction held 6 bases outside the gene matches. The CDR3 length is 15 residues. Here the CDR3 reads CASSPGTGFTDTQYF. CDR3 coding DNA: TGTGCCAGCAGCCCCGGGACAGGATTCACAGATACGCAGTATTTT.

V gene TRBV7-9 combines with J gene TRBJ2-5; TRBD2 agrees at 7 bases. The germline CDR1 and CDR2 sequences are SEHNR and FQNEAQ (reference sequence). V was clipped by 4 bases and J by 4 bases; unmatched bases: 21. CDR3 length equals 19 residues. Written as DNA, the CDR3 is TGTGCCAGCAGCTCCCCTCGTGGTGGTAGCGGGTCTGCCGGAGAGACCCAGTACTTC. Protein: CASSSPRGGSGSAGETQYF. Full variable domain (remainder filled in from reference TRBV7-9 and TRBJ2-5): DTGVSQNPRHKITKRGQNVTFRCDPISEHNRLYWYRQTLGQGPEFLTYFQNEAQLEKSRLLSDRFSAERPKGSFSTLEIQRTEQGDSAMYLCASSSPRGGSGSAGETQYFGPGTRLLVL.

The chain is built from TRBV7-3 and TRBJ1-2, with D perhaps TRBD1 (5 bases). CDR1 is SGHTA and CDR2 is FQGTGA in the germline V gene. V shed 4 bases and J shed 3 bases, with 30 bases lying between them. This CDR3 is built from 20 residues. The CDR3 DNA reads as TGTGCCAGCAGCTCCGGGGGACCTCCCCTGGGCTACCAGGTGGACTATGGCTACACCTTC. Translated, it gives CASSSGGPPLGYQVDYGYTF.

This sequence joins TRBV6-9 and TRBJ2-1; D not certain. This CDR3 contains 12 residues. CDR1 and CDR2 from the germline V gene are MNHGY and SVAAGI. V was cut by 9 bases and J by 4 bases, with 10 bases left in between. This CDR3 is CARIPRYNEQFF. The CDR3 DNA follows: TGTGCCAGGATCCCGCGGTACAATGAGCAGTTCTTC.

The J gene is TRBJ2-7, the V gene TRBV15, with 7 bases lining up with TRBD1. J gave up 9 bases and V 0 bases, and 11 bases lay outside the gene matches. The CDR3 totals 15 residues. CDR1 is LNHNV and CDR2 is YYDKDF in the germline V gene (reference sequence). The CDR3: CATSRDQTGLVPQYF. CDR3 nucleotide sequence: TGTGCCACCAGCAGAGATCAGACAGGGTTGGTACCGCAGTACTTC.

The chain recombines TRBV27 with TRBJ1-1; D gene uncertain. The germline V gene has CDR1 MNHEY and CDR2 SMNVEV (reference sequence). The CDR3 runs 15 residues. V lost 6 bases, J lost 0 bases, and 14 bases lay in between. The CDR3 loop is CASRGNTLLNTEAFF. The CDR3 DNA follows: TGTGCCAGCAGGGGGAACACCCTTTTGAACACTGAAGCTTTCTTT.

The V and J genes are TRBV7-3 and TRBJ2-3, with D tentatively TRBD1 (6 bases). The germline V gene has CDR1 SGHTA and CDR2 FQGTGA. The CDR3 has 14 residues. V lost 5 bases and J 7 bases, leaving 16 bases between the germline ends. CDR3 coding DNA: TGTGCCAGCAGCCCAGGGGACCTCCGCAATACGCAGTATTTT. Protein: CASSPGDLRNTQYF.

This sequence joins TRBV7-2 and TRBJ2-7; 15 bases align to TRBD2. The trim removed 8 bases at V and 4 bases at J, leaving 3 bases unmatched. Germline V gene sequence: CDR1 SGHTA, CDR2 FQGNSA. CDR3 length: 14 amino acids. Here the CDR3 DNA reads TGTGCCAGCGGACTAGCGGGAGGGGGGTACGAGCAGTACTTC. Translating it yields CASGLAGGGYEQYF.

The rearrangement uses TRBV29-1 and TRBJ1-3; D not certain. V lost 0 bases and J 0 bases, leaving 9 bases between the germline ends. This CDR3 has 15 residues. CDR1 and CDR2 (germline): SQVTM, ANQGSEA. The CDR3 region is CSVEDTWSSGNTIYF. The CDR3 DNA sequence: TGCAGCGTTGAAGACACTTGGAGCTCTGGAAACACCATATATTTT.

The chain carries TRBV2 and TRBJ2-1; D not resolved. The V end lost 5 bases, the J end lost 1 base, and 15 bases lay between the germline ends. The CDR3 length is 16 residues. Germline V gene sequence: CDR1 SNHLY, CDR2 FYNNEI. The chain's CDR3 is CASSSYSGRSYNEQFF. The CDR3 region has the DNA TGTGCCAGCAGTTCTTACAGTGGTAGGTCCTACAATGAGCAGTTCTTC.

This clone was observed once. The CDR3 DNA sequence: TGTGCCAGCAGCTACCGGGACAGGGGTTTAACAGATACGCAGTATTTT. Its protein product is CASSYRDRGLTDTQYF. This sequence joins TRBV9 and TRBJ2-3, with 10 positions matching TRBD1. This CDR3 is 16 amino acids long. The ends lost 4 bases at V and 3 bases at J; junction bases unmatched: 8. Germline CDR1 and CDR2: SGDLS and YYNGEE.

The chain combines TRBV6-5 with TRBJ2-1; 7 bases line up with TRBD2. V trimming: 5 bases; J trimming: 13 bases; junction bases outside the gene matches: 8. The germline V gene encodes CDR1 MNHEY and CDR2 SVGAGI. This CDR3 is 12 amino acids long. CDR3 nucleotides: TGTGCCAGCAGTGAAGGCGGGAGAGGCCAGTTCTTC. Translating it yields CASSEGGRGQFF.

The gene calls are TRBV2 and TRBJ2-7; 12 bases match TRBD1. The CDR3 length is 13 residues. Losses at the gene ends were 7 bases for V and 6 bases for J; bases not matched to a gene: 4. The germline CDR1 and CDR2 sequences are SNHLY and FYNNEI. The CDR3 sequence: CASTRDRGREQYF. DNA for the CDR3: TGTGCCAGCACTCGGGACAGGGGGCGCGAGCAGTACTTC.

This clone has more than one count but fewer than ten. This sequence joins TRBV5-1 and TRBJ2-1, with 9 bases that match TRBD1. V lost 2 bases and J lost 7; bases outside the gene matches: 7. The CDR3 length is 15 residues. Germline values: CDR1 SGHRS, CDR2 YFSETQ. The CDR3 loop reads CASSLGTGPANEQFF. The DNA for the CDR3 is TGCGCCAGCAGCTTAGGGACAGGGCCTGCGAATGAGCAGTTCTTC.

V gene TRBV6-1 combines with J gene TRBJ1-1, with 10 bases lining up with TRBD1. CDR1 MNHNS and CDR2 SASEGT come from the germline V gene. J lost 4 bases, V lost 6 bases, and 8 bases had no gene match. This CDR3 comprises 15 residues. This chain's CDR3 is CASRGGQGTGTEAFF. The DNA for the CDR3 is TGTGCCAGCAGGGGGGGACAGGGGACCGGCACTGAAGCTTTCTTT.

The V and J genes are TRBV5-4 and TRBJ2-2, with 10 bases identical to TRBD2. V lost 3 bases and J lost 1; bases outside the gene matches: 3. This CDR3 has 16 residues. CDR1 and CDR2 (germline): SGHNT, YYREEE (reference sequence). The CDR3 sequence: CASSSRTSGNTGELFF. DNA of the CDR3: TGTGCCAGCAGCTCACGGACTAGCGGGAACACCGGGGAGCTGTTTTTT.

This sequence joins TRBV11-2 and TRBJ1-6; D remains unclear. There are 11 residues in the CDR3. CDR1 is SGHAT and CDR2 is FQNNGV in the germline V gene. The V gene lost 3 bases and the J gene lost 16 bases, with 10 bases spanning the gap. The CDR3 loop reads CASSFSRQLHF. DNA of the CDR3: TGTGCCAGCAGCTTCTCGCGCCAGCTCCACTTT.

The genes are TRBV11-2 and TRBJ1-1, with no clear D. The V end lost 1 base, the J end lost 11 bases, and 14 bases lay between the germline ends. The CDR3 loop spans 13 amino acids. The germline V gene encodes CDR1 SGHAT and CDR2 FQNNGV. The CDR3 sequence: CASSLGAASRAFF. CDR3 nucleotides: TGTGCCAGCAGCTTAGGGGCCGCGTCGAGGGCTTTCTTT.

The chain carries TRBV7-2 and TRBJ2-7, with TRBD2 identical over 11 bases. CDR1 and CDR2 from the germline V gene are SGHTA and FQGNSA. V trimming: 3 bases; J trimming: 3 bases; junction bases outside the gene matches: 7. The CDR3 has 16 amino acids. The CDR3 loop reads CASSFRASGGFYEQYF. The CDR3 region has the DNA TGTGCCAGCAGCTTTCGAGCTAGCGGGGGGTTCTACGAGCAGTACTTC.

V usage is TRBV5-1 and J usage is TRBJ1-6; possible D gene TRBD1, 6 bases. Looked up from germline, CDR1 is SGHRS and CDR2 is YFSETQ. The length of the CDR3 is 15 residues. V lost 0 bases and J lost 13, with 17 bases in between. DNA for the CDR3: TGCGCCAGCAGCTTGGCGGGGGGGCAGGTATCTCCCCTCCACTTT. The encoded protein is CASSLAGGQVSPLHF.

This clone was counted between two and nine times. The DNA of the CDR3 is TGTGCCAGCAGCGGCCAGGGCGCAAACACCATATATTTT. As protein: CASSGQGANTIYF. The chain links TRBV6-5 to TRBJ1-3; D is possibly TRBD1 (5 bases). The CDR3 covers 13 residues. The V and J ends lost 6 bases and 6 bases respectively, with 12 bases between them. Germline CDR1 is MNHEY and CDR2 is SVGAGI.

This clone was seen a single time. The chain recombines TRBV29-1 with TRBJ2-3; 7 bases are a match to TRBD2. The V gene end was trimmed by 7 bases and the J gene end by 4 bases; junction bases not matched to a gene: 8. The CDR3 runs to 13 residues. CDR1 is SQVTM and CDR2 is ANQGSEA in the germline V gene. The CDR3 region is CSAAGLSADTQYF. DNA for the CDR3: TGCAGCGCCGCGGGACTATCGGCAGATACGCAGTATTTT.